This TCR beta chain was observed in a study of T cells after yellow fever vaccination. CDR1 and CDR2 (germline): MNHEY, SVGAGI. V lost 2 bases, J lost 3 bases, and 5 bases lay in between. The CDR3 contains 13 residues. Each CDR3 protein is one row after TCRdb ran MiXCR on the 5' RACE reads. The table shows about 430,000 distinct CDR3 sequences, with approximately 18% occurring only once. Notes on the study in general: Boosting was followed by the reappearance of most primary-vaccination clones (approximately 97% CD4, around 86% CD8).

Ten or more counts support this clonotype. Its antigen is not identified. The rearrangement uses TRBV6-5 and TRBJ1-5, with D uncertain. The sample here was PBMCs, taken before the yellow fever booster vaccination. The sequence was collected from a man in his late teens or twenties who received the YFV17D yellow fever vaccine. The CDR3 loop is CASSYGINQPQHF. The CDR3 DNA sequence: TGTGCCAGCAGTTACGGGATCAATCAGCCCCAGCATTTT.